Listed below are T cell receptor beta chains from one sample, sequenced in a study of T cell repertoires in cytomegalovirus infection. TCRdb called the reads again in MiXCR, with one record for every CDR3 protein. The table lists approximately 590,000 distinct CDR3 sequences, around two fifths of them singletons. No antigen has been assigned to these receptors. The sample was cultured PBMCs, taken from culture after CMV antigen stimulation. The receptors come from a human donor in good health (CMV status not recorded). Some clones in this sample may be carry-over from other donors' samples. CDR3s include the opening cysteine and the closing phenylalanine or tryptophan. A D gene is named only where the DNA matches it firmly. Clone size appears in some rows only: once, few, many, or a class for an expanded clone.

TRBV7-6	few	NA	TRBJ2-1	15	TGTGCCAGCAGCCCGCGGCGGCTTCGCCACAATGAGCAGTTCTTC	CASSPRRLRHNEQFF
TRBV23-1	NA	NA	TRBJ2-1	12	TGCGCCAGCACCGGACTGATACTTGAGCAGTTCTTC	CASTGLILEQFF
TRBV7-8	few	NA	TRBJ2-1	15	TGTGCCAGCGCCGGCGGGATCCCTCTGGCTAATGAGCAGTTCTTC	CASAGGIPLANEQFF
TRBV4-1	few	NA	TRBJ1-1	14	TGCGCCAGCAGCCAAGTTCGAGGACCCACTGAAGCTTTCTTT	CASSQVRGPTEAFF
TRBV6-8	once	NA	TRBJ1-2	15	TGTGCCAGCAGGTTTCCAGGGGCGGCTCTCTCTGGCTACACCTTC	CASRFPGAALSGYTF
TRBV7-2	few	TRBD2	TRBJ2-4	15	TGTGCCAGCAGCCCACGCAGCGGGGGGGTGAACATTCAGTACTTC	CASSPRSGGVNIQYF
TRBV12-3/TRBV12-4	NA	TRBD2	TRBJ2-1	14	TGTGCCAGCGCCCTAGCGGGAGGGATCAATGAGCAGTTCTTC	CASALAGGINEQFF
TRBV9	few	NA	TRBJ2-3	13	TGTGCCAGCAGCGGATTATGGAAAGATACGCAGTATTTT	CASSGLWKDTQYF
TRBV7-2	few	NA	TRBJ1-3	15	TGTGCCAGCAGCCCAGACGTGGGTTTGGGGTACACCATATATTTT	CASSPDVGLGYTIYF
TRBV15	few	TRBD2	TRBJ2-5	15	TGTGCCACCAGCAGAAGACTAGCGGGAGAAGAGACCCAGTACTTC	CATSRRLAGEETQYF
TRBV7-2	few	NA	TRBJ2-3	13	TGTGCCAGCAGCTTAGTGAAACTAAATACGCAGTATTTT	CASSLVKLNTQYF
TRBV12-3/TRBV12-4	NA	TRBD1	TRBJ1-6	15	TGTGCCAGCAGGAAAACCCAGGGGGCAAATTCACCCCTCCACTTT	CASRKTQGANSPLHF
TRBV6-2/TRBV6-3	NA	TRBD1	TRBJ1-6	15	TGTGCCAGCTGGAACCGAGACAGGGGTGATTCACCCCTCCACTTT	CASWNRDRGDSPLHF
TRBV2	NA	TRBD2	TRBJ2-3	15	TGTGCCAGCAGAGCGACTAGCGGGCCGACAGATACGCAGTATTTT	CASRATSGPTDTQYF
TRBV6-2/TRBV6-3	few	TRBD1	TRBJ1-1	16	TGTGCCAGCAGTTACGGAGGGGGGCACAGGGGGACTGAAGCTTTCTTT	CASSYGGGHRGTEAFF
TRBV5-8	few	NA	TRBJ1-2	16	TGTGCCAGCAGAAGCCGGGGGGCTGAAACTAACTATGGCTACACCTTC	CASRSRGAETNYGYTF
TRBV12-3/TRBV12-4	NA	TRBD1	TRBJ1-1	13	TGTGCCAGCAGTATCAGGGGGGGAGCTGAAGCTTTCTTT	CASSIRGGAEAFF
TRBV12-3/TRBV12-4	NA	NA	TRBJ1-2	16	TGTGCCAGCAGTTCAACCCGGGACGGCGTTTTCTATGGCTACACCTTC	CASSSTRDGVFYGYTF
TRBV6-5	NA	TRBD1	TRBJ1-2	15	TGTGCCAGCAGAGTTGGCAGGGGACAGGGCTATGGCTACACCTTC	CASRVGRGQGYGYTF
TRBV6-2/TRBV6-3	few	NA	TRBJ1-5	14	TGTGCCAGCAGAAGACGGGGAGGCAATCAGCCCCAGCATTTT	CASRRRGGNQPQHF
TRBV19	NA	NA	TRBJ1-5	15	TGTGCCAGTAGTAGACGACAGGAGCCCTATCAGCCCCAGCATTTT	CASSRRQEPYQPQHF
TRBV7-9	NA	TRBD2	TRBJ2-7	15	TGTGCCAGCAGCCGTTGGGCGGGAGGGCCTGAAAGGCAGTACTTC	CASSRWAGGPERQYF
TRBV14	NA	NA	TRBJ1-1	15	TGTGCCAGCAGCCATCTACCGGGACAAAACACTGAAGCTTTCTTT	CASSHLPGQNTEAFF
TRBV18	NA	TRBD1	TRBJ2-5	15	TGTGCCAGCTCCCCCGGGACAGGGGGCTCAGAGACCCAGTACTTC	CASSPGTGGSETQYF
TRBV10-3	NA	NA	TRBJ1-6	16	TGTGCCATCCGTGAGTCTGTGGTGTTTCGCAATGAACCCCTCCACTTT	CAIRESVVFRNEPLHF
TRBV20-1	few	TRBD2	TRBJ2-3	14	TGCAGTGTCCCCGGGACTAGCACCCCAGATACGCAGTATTTT	CSVPGTSTPDTQYF
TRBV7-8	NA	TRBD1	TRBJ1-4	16	TGTGCCAGCAGCAGGGGGGGGGGGACAGGGGTAGGAAAACTGTTTTTT	CASSRGGGTGVGKLFF
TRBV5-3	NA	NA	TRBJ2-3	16	TGTGCCAGCAGCTTGGGTCAGGCTTCTAGCACAGATACGCAGTATTTT	CASSLGQASSTDTQYF
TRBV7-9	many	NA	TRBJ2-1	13	TGTGCCAGCAGTCCCGGGGGATACAATGAGCAGTTCTTC	CASSPGGYNEQFF
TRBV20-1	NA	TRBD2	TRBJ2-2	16	TGCAGTGCTAAAAGGCTAGCGGGAGGCCGAGCCGGGGAGCTGTTTTTT	CSAKRLAGGRAGELFF
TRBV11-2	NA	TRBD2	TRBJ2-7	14	TGTGCCAGCAGCAGCGGGGGATTCTCCTACGAGCAGTACTTC	CASSSGGFSYEQYF
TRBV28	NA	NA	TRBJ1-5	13	TGTGCCAGCATAGTAAGAGAGAGACAGCCCCAGCATTTT	CASIVRERQPQHF
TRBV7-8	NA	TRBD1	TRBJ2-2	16	TGTGCCAGCAGCCCCAAAATAAGGGGGCCGGGCGGGGAGCTGTTTTTT	CASSPKIRGPGGELFF
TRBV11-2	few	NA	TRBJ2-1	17	TGTGCCAGCAGCTTAGTGCACCCCAGATCCGGGGTCGATGAGCAGTTCTTC	CASSLVHPRSGVDEQFF
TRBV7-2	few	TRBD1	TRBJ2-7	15	TGTGCCAGCAGCTTTCAGGGGGATAAACGCTACGAGCAGTACTTC	CASSFQGDKRYEQYF
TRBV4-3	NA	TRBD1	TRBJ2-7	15	TGCGCCAGCAGCCAAGGGGACAGGGTACAGGGCGAGCAGTACTTC	CASSQGDRVQGEQYF
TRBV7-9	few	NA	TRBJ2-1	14	TGTGCCAGCAGCTTTCCCGGGAGCGCCAATGAGCAGTTCTTC	CASSFPGSANEQFF
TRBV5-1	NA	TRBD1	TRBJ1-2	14	TGCGCCAGCAGCTTGGGAGGGGGCGACTATGGCTACACCTTC	CASSLGGGDYGYTF
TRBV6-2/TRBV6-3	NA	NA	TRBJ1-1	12	TGTGCCAGCGCAAAGGGGTACACTGAAGCTTTCTTT	CASAKGYTEAFF
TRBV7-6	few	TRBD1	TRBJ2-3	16	TGTGCCAGCAGCTTCGGGACAGGGGGCGGCACAGATACGCAGTATTTT	CASSFGTGGGTDTQYF
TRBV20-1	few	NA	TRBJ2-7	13	TGCAGTGCTAGACGGGGACTCCGGGACGAGCAGTACTTC	CSARRGLRDEQYF
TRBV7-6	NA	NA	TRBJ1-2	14	TGTGCCAGCAGCTTAACCGGACCCGGGGTTGGCTACACCTTC	CASSLTGPGVGYTF
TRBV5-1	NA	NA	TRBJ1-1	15	TGCGCCAGCAGCTTGGGGTGGGGCGGGGGCACTGAAGCTTTCTTT	CASSLGWGGGTEAFF
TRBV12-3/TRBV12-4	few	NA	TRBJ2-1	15	TGTGCCAGCAGTTCCCCTTACGACACTTACAATGAGCAGTTCTTC	CASSSPYDTYNEQFF